This T cell receptor (beta chain) is drawn from a study of response to subunit inactivated influenza vaccine. This clonotype has only a few counts. The CDR3 totals 15 residues. V lost 3 bases and J 2 bases, leaving 11 bases between the germline ends. TCRdb reprocessed the RT-PCR reads with MiXCR, giving one entry per CDR3 protein. The sample records more than 400,000 distinct CDR3 sequences, roughly 7.9% being singletons. This sample comprised PBMCs from blood, obtained about 23 months after vaccination. The receptor comes from a man aged 45-69 years who received an inactivated influenza vaccine. The chain recombines TRBV12-3 or TRBV12-4 with TRBJ2-1, with a weak D call TRBD2 (7 bases). The CDR3 DNA is TGTGCCAGCAGTTTTGGGGGGGCCACCTACAATGAGCAGTTCTTC. Translated, it gives CASSFGGATYNEQFF.